This is a list of T cell receptor beta chains from one sample in a study of blood T cell repertoires in COVID-19. Clones were read by immunoSEQ multiplex PCR, and TCRdb kept only the in-frame ones, dropping some. The sample has approximately 91,000 clones; more than 60% are singletons. Sequenced material: peripheral blood. These receptors were collected from a man aged 65 to 79 with acute or convalescent COVID-19. Both conserved end residues are part of each CDR3. The order of the fields is V gene, clone size, D gene, J gene, CDR3 protein, CDR3 DNA. The D gene is left open where the match is weak. Some rows mark clone size as missing; the rest say once, few, many or name a class of expanded clone.

v_call: TRBV9; clone_size: -; d_call: -; j_call: TRBJ2-2; cdr3_aa: CASSARGGNTGELFF; cdr3_nt: TGTGCCAGCAGCGCCCGGGGAGGGAACACCGGGGAGCTGTTTTTT
v_call: TRBV28; clone_size: -; d_call: -; j_call: TRBJ2-7; cdr3_aa: CASSPPRSLSSYEQYF; cdr3_nt: TGTGCCAGCAGTCCCCCTAGGAGCTTAAGCTCCTACGAGCAGTACTTC
v_call: TRBV6-5; clone_size: -; d_call: -; j_call: TRBJ1-6; cdr3_aa: CASSPTDSYNSPLHF; cdr3_nt: TGTGCCAGCAGTCCCACAGACAGCTATAATTCACCCCTCCACTTT
v_call: TRBV24-1; clone_size: medium-sized; d_call: TRBD2; j_call: TRBJ2-7; cdr3_aa: CAAGDYEQYF; cdr3_nt: TGTGCGGCGGGAGACTACGAGCAGTACTTC
v_call: TRBV3-1/TRBV3-2; clone_size: -; d_call: TRBD2; j_call: TRBJ2-5; cdr3_aa: CASSPSLAGGGETQYF; cdr3_nt: TGTGCCAGCAGCCCTAGTCTAGCGGGAGGAGGAGAGACCCAGTACTTC
v_call: TRBV3-1/TRBV3-2; clone_size: -; d_call: TRBD1; j_call: TRBJ1-1; cdr3_aa: CASSQEHGTAVRNTEAFF; cdr3_nt: TGTGCCAGCAGCCAAGAACATGGGACAGCTGTGAGGAACACTGAAGCTTTCTTT
v_call: TRBV3-1/TRBV3-2; clone_size: -; d_call: -; j_call: TRBJ1-4; cdr3_aa: CASSQEGAVNEKLFF; cdr3_nt: TGTGCCAGCAGCCAAGAGGGGGCCGTTAATGAAAAACTGTTTTTT
v_call: TRBV5-1; clone_size: -; d_call: -; j_call: TRBJ2-7; cdr3_aa: CASSRQGSSSYEQYF; cdr3_nt: TGCGCCAGCAGCCGGCAGGGATCGAGCTCCTACGAGCAGTACTTC
v_call: TRBV14; clone_size: once; d_call: -; j_call: TRBJ2-5; cdr3_aa: CASSRGETQYF; cdr3_nt: TGTGCCAGCAGCCGAGGGGAGACCCAGTACTTC
v_call: TRBV28; clone_size: -; d_call: TRBD2; j_call: TRBJ2-1; cdr3_aa: CASGGLAAFSYNEQFF; cdr3_nt: TGTGCCAGCGGAGGACTAGCGGCCTTCTCCTACAATGAGCAGTTCTTC
v_call: TRBV6-2/TRBV6-3; clone_size: -; d_call: -; j_call: TRBJ1-1; cdr3_aa: CASSSQRNTEAFF; cdr3_nt: TGTGCCAGCAGTTCACAGAGGAACACTGAAGCTTTCTTT
v_call: TRBV4-1; clone_size: -; d_call: TRBD1; j_call: TRBJ1-3; cdr3_aa: CASSLRQGAAGNTIYF; cdr3_nt: TGCGCCAGCAGCCTAAGACAGGGGGCCGCTGGAAACACCATATATTTT
v_call: TRBV11-2; clone_size: -; d_call: -; j_call: TRBJ1-6; cdr3_aa: CASSLRSNSPLHF; cdr3_nt: TGTGCCAGCAGCTTACGGTCTAATTCACCCCTCCACTTT
v_call: TRBV19; clone_size: -; d_call: TRBD2; j_call: TRBJ2-1; cdr3_aa: CASQERDWYEQFF; cdr3_nt: TGTGCCAGCCAAGAGCGGGATTGGTATGAGCAGTTCTTC
v_call: TRBV2; clone_size: -; d_call: -; j_call: TRBJ2-7; cdr3_aa: CASTWRGPFDEQYF; cdr3_nt: TGTGCCAGCACCTGGAGGGGTCCGTTCGACGAGCAGTACTTC
v_call: TRBV4-1; clone_size: many; d_call: TRBD1; j_call: TRBJ2-7; cdr3_aa: CASSPRGTGGSYEQYF; cdr3_nt: TGCGCCAGCAGCCCCCGTGGGACAGGAGGCTCCTACGAGCAGTACTTC
v_call: TRBV4-1; clone_size: -; d_call: -; j_call: TRBJ2-7; cdr3_aa: CASSPPGSRAYEQYF; cdr3_nt: TGCGCCAGCAGCCCCCCGGGGTCGAGGGCCTACGAGCAGTACTTC
v_call: TRBV7-2; clone_size: once; d_call: TRBD1; j_call: TRBJ2-7; cdr3_aa: CASSRTGGSYEQYF; cdr3_nt: TGTGCCAGCAGCCGGACAGGGGGTTCCTACGAGCAGTACTTC
v_call: TRBV6-5; clone_size: once; d_call: -; j_call: TRBJ2-7; cdr3_aa: CASSLGGGRNYEQYF; cdr3_nt: TGTGCCAGCAGTTTAGGGGGGGGACGGAACTACGAGCAGTACTTC
v_call: TRBV12-3/TRBV12-4; clone_size: few; d_call: -; j_call: TRBJ2-2; cdr3_aa: CASSPVRTGELFF; cdr3_nt: TGTGCCAGCAGCCCCGTCCGGACCGGGGAGCTGTTTTTT
v_call: TRBV28; clone_size: -; d_call: -; j_call: TRBJ1-1; cdr3_aa: CASSQISGNTEAFF; cdr3_nt: TGTGCCAGCAGTCAAATCTCAGGAAACACTGAAGCTTTCTTT
v_call: TRBV30; clone_size: -; d_call: TRBD2; j_call: TRBJ2-3; cdr3_aa: CAWSTTSPDTQYF; cdr3_nt: TGTGCCTGGAGCACGACTAGCCCGGATACGCAGTATTTT